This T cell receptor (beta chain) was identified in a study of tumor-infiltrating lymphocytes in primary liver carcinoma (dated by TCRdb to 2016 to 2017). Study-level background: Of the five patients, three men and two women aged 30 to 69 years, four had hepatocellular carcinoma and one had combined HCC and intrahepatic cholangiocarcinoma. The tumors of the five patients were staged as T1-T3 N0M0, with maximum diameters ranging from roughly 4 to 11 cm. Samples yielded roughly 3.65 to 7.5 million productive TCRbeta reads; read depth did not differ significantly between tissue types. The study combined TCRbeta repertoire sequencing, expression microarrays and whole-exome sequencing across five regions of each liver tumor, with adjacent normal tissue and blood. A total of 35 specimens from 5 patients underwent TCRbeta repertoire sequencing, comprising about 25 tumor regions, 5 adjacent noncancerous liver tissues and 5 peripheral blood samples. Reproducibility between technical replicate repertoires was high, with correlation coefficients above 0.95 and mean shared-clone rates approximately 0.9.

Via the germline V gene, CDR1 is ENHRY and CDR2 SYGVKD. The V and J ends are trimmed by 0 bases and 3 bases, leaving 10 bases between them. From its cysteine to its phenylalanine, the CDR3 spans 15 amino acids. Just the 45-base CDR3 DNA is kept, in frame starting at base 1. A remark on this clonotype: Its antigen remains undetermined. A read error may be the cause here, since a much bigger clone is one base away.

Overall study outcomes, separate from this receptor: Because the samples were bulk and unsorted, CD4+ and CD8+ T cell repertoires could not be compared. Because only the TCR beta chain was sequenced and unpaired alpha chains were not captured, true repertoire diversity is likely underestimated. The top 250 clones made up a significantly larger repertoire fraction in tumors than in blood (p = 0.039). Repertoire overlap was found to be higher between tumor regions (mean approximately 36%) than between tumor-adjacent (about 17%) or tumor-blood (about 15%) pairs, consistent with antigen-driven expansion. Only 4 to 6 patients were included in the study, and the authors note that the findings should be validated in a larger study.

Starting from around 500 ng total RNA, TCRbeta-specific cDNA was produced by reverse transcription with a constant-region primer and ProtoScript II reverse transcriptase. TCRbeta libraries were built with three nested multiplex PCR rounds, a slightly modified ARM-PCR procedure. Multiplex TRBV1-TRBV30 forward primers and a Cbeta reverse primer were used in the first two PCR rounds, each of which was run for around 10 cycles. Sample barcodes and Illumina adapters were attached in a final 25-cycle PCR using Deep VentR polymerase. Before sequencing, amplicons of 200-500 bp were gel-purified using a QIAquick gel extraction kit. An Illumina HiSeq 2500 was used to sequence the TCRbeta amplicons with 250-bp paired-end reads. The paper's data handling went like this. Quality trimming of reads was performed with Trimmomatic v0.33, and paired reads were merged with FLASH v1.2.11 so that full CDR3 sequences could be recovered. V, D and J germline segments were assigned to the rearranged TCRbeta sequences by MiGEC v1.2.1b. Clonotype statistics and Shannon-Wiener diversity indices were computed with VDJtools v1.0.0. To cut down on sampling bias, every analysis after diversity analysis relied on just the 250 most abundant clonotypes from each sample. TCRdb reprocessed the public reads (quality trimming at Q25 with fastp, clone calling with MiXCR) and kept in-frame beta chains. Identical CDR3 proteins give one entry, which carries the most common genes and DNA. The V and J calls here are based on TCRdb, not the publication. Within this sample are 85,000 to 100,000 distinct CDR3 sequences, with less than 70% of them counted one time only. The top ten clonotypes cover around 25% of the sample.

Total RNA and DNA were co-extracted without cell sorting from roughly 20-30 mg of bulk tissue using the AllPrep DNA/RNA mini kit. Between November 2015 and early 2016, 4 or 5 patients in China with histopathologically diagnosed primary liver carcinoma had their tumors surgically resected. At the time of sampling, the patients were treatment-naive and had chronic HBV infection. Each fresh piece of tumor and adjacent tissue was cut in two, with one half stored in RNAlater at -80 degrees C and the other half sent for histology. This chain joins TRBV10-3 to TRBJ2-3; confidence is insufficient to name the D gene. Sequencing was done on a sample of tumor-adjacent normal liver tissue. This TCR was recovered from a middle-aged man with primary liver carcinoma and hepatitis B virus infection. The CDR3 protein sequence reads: CAISESVISTDTQYF. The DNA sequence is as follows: TGTGCCATCAGTGAGTCCGTGATTTCGACAGATACGCAGTATTTT.